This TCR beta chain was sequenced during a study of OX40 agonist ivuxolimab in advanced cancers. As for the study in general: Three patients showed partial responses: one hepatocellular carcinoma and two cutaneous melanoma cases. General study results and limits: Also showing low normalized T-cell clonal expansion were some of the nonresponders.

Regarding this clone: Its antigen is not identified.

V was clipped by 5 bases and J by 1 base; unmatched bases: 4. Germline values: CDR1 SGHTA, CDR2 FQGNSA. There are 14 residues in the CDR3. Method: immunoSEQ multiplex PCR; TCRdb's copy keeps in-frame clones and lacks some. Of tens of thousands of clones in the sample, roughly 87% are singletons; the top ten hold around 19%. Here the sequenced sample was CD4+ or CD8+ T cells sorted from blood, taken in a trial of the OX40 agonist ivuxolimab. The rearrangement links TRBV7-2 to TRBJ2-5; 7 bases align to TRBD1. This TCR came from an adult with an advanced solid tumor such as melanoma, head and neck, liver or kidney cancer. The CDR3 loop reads CASSRWDSQETQYF. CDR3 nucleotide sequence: TGTGCCAGCAGCCGCTGGGACAGCCAAGAGACCCAGTACTTC.